Below are 25 T cell receptor beta chains sequenced from a single sample in a study of shared clonotypes between healthy human individuals. This table comes from immunoSEQ multiplex PCR, and its TCRdb copy is limited to in-frame clones, with some not included. The table records around 440,000 clones, 60% to 80% of them present only once. The specimen was PBMCs. Receptor source: a woman aged 40 to 50 in good health. Some clones in this sample may be carry-over from other donors' samples.

The rearrangement joins TRBV6-5 to TRBJ2-1; TRBD2 matches 14 bases. The CDR3 has 14 residues. From germline, CDR1 is MNHEY and CDR2 SVGAGI. Losses at the gene ends were 6 bases for V and 13 bases for J; bases not matched to a gene: 8. CDR3 coding DNA: TGTGCCAGCAGCGCCCCGGGACTAGCGGGAGCTCAGTTCTTC. It codes for CASSAPGLAGAQFF.

The V gene is TRBV27, the J gene TRBJ2-5, with D perhaps matching TRBD1 (7 bases). The CDR3 totals 16 residues. Trimming removed 3 bases from V and 4 bases from J, with 18 bases in between. Germline V gene lookup returns CDR1 MNHEY and CDR2 SMNVEV (reference sequence). CDR3 amino acids: CASSFTRGQGGETQYF. DNA for the CDR3: TGTGCCAGCAGTTTCACTCGGGGGCAGGGGGGAGAGACCCAGTACTTC.

At least ten counts were recorded for this clone. This chain connects TRBV5-4 to TRBJ2-7; TRBD1 agrees at 9 bases. V lost 3 bases to trimming and J lost 4 bases; unmatched junction nucleotides: 8. This CDR3 has 15 residues. Germline CDR1 is SGHNT and CDR2 is YYREEE (reference sequence). DNA of the CDR3: TGTGCCAGCAGCTGGGGACAGGGTGGCTTATACGAGCAGTACTTC. This codes for CASSWGQGGLYEQYF.

The rearrangement uses TRBV19 and TRBJ2-2; the D gene is possibly TRBD1 (5 bases). Germline V gene data show CDR1 as LNHDA and CDR2 as SQIVND (reference sequence). The CDR3 has 13 amino acids. Trimming removed 4 bases from V and 4 bases from J, with 7 bases in between. The CDR3 coding sequence is TGTGCCAGTAGTACCACAGGCACCGGGGAGCTGTTTTTT. It translates to CASSTTGTGELFF.

This clone has more than one count but fewer than ten. The chain combines TRBV2 with TRBJ2-7; no definite D call. The V and J ends lost 4 bases and 3 bases respectively, with 13 bases between them. Germline lookup yields CDR1 SNHLY and CDR2 FYNNEI. The length of the CDR3 is 14 residues. In nucleotides, the CDR3 is TGTGCCAGCAGTGCCGAGACGCAAGACTACGAGCAGTACTTC. Its translation is CASSAETQDYEQYF.

This clone has more than one count but fewer than ten. This sequence joins TRBV20-1 and TRBJ1-1, with TRBD1 matching over 7 bases. V lost 4 bases, J lost 7 bases, and 3 bases stayed unmatched. This CDR3 contains 11 residues. Germline loops: CDR1 DFQATT, CDR2 SNEGSKA (reference sequence). The chain's CDR3 is CSATGQHEAFF. For the CDR3, the DNA is TGCAGTGCTACGGGACAGCATGAAGCTTTCTTT.

Notes on this clone: The identical CDR3 is also encoded by other nucleotide sequences in the sample. This chain connects TRBV28 to TRBJ2-1, with TRBD2 matching 7 bases. V lost 3 bases, J lost 2 bases, and 1 base stayed unmatched. Germline V lookup: CDR1 MDHEN, CDR2 SYDVKM. CDR3 size: 14 residues. The CDR3 here is CASSLGLPYNEQFF. CDR3 DNA sequence: TGTGCCAGCAGTTTGGGACTACCCTACAATGAGCAGTTCTTC.

The genes are TRBV7-9 and TRBJ2-7; 8 positions match TRBD2. The CDR3 is made up of 16 amino acids. Trimming at V came to 5 bases and at J to 2 bases, leaving 11 bases not matched to a gene. Germline V lookup: CDR1 SEHNR, CDR2 FQNEAQ (reference sequence). Here the CDR3 DNA reads TGTGCCAGCAGCCTTAAGCCGACTAGCGCGACCTACGAGCAGTACTTC. Translation gives CASSLKPTSATYEQYF.

The rearrangement joins TRBV29-1 to TRBJ2-7; TRBD1 matches 9 bases. The germline V gene encodes CDR1 SQVTM and CDR2 ANQGSEA. CDR3 length: 13 residues. With V trimmed by 1 base and J by 4 bases, 2 bases remained unmatched. DNA of the CDR3: TGCAGCGTTGAAGTTGGACAGGGGTACGAGCAGTACTTC. Protein product: CSVEVGQGYEQYF.

V gene TRBV10-2 combines with J gene TRBJ2-7; D call uncertain. This CDR3 is built from 14 residues. Trimming pared 2 bases from V and 6 bases from J, leaving 14 bases between. Germline V CDR1 and CDR2: WSHSY, SAAADI. The CDR3 sequence is CASSEKGPHGEQYF. The CDR3 DNA follows: TGCGCCAGCAGTGAGAAGGGTCCCCACGGCGAGCAGTACTTC.

The chain recombines TRBV6-6 with TRBJ2-7; possibly TRBD1 for D (6 bases). Trimming removed 6 bases from V and 5 bases from J, with 14 bases in between. This CDR3 has 13 amino acids. CDR1 is MNHNY and CDR2 is SVGAGI in the germline V gene (reference sequence). CDR3 nucleotide sequence: TGTGCCAGCAGGGCACAGGGTACCCACGAGCAGTACTTC. Translated, it gives CASRAQGTHEQYF.

J is TRBJ1-1 and V is TRBV6-1; TRBD1 matches 10 bases. The CDR3 sequence is 14 residues long. The germline V gene encodes CDR1 MNHNS and CDR2 SASEGT. The V and J ends lost 6 bases and 4 bases, in that order; junction bases with no gene match: 5. The chain's CDR3 is CASSLTGGSTEAFF. The CDR3 coding sequence is TGTGCCAGCAGCCTGACAGGGGGCAGCACTGAAGCTTTCTTT.

The rearrangement links TRBV18 to TRBJ2-7, with TRBD1 matching over 7 bases. Germline lookup yields CDR1 KGHSH and CDR2 LQKENI. With 5 bases clipped from V and 5 bases from J, the junction kept 6 bases outside the gene matches. The CDR3 is 13 amino acids. Written as DNA, the CDR3 is TGTGCCAGCTCAATTCGACAGGGTGACGAGCAGTACTTC. It encodes CASSIRQGDEQYF.

The rearrangement uses TRBV5-6 and TRBJ2-7, with 7 positions matching TRBD2. The V and J ends lost 4 bases and 3 bases, in that order; junction bases with no gene match: 13. Germline V gene sequence: CDR1 SGHDT, CDR2 YYEEEE. The CDR3 consists of 16 residues. CDR3 amino acids: CASSIPGTTLRYEQYF. Written as DNA, the CDR3 is TGTGCCAGCAGCATACCCGGGACTACTTTACGCTACGAGCAGTACTTC. Using reference TRBV5-6 and TRBJ2-7 for the parts outside the CDR3, the full variable domain is DAGVTQSPTHLIKTRGQQVTLRCSPKSGHDTVSWYQQALGQGPQFIFQYYEEEERQRGNFPDRFSGHQFPNYSSELNVNALLLGDSALYLCASSIPGTTLRYEQYFGPGTRLTVT.

This clone was recorded once. The chain links TRBV28 to TRBJ2-5, with 7 bases that match TRBD1. The germline gives CDR1 MDHEN, CDR2 SYDVKM. This CDR3 comprises 14 residues. With 6 bases clipped from V and 3 bases from J, the junction kept 7 bases outside the gene matches. CDR3 sequence: CASSRQGLKETQYF. DNA of the CDR3: TGTGCCAGCAGCAGACAGGGATTGAAAGAGACCCAGTACTTC.

CDR3 coding DNA: TGTGCCAGCAGCGGACCGGGACAGGGTCATGGCTACACCTTC. Amino acid sequence: CASSGPGQGHGYTF. This chain uses TRBV7-9 with TRBJ1-2; TRBD1 aligns across 9 bases. Germline V CDR1 and CDR2: SEHNR, FQNEAQ (reference sequence). Trimming removed 5 bases from V and 6 bases from J; junction bases left unmatched: 7. The CDR3 runs 14 residues.

The chain carries TRBV11-2 and TRBJ1-3; D is possibly TRBD1 (6 bases). Trimming removed 4 bases from V and 0 bases from J, with 10 bases in between. The CDR3 extends over 15 amino acids. Germline assignment: CDR1 SGHAT and CDR2 FQNNGV. The CDR3 DNA reads as TGTGCCAGCAGCTCGGGGGCGCTCTCTGGAAACACCATATATTTT. This codes for CASSSGALSGNTIYF.

This clone has ten or more counts. This chain joins TRBV11-2 and TRBJ2-7; 9 nucleotides align to TRBD2. Germline values: CDR1 SGHAT, CDR2 FQNNGV. The CDR3 has 14 amino acids. The V and J ends lost 3 bases and 6 bases, in that order; junction bases with no gene match: 6. The CDR3: CASSFSGGALEQYF. The CDR3, as DNA: TGTGCCAGCAGCTTTAGCGGGGGTGCCCTCGAGCAGTACTTC.

This chain joins TRBV18 and TRBJ2-5; the match to TRBD2 covers 7 bases. CDR1 and CDR2 (germline): KGHSH, LQKENI. This CDR3 is built from 15 residues. Losses at the gene ends were 0 bases for V and 2 bases for J; bases not matched to a gene: 3. CDR3 region: CASSPPAGMQETQYF. The CDR3 nucleotides read TGTGCCAGCTCACCACCAGCGGGGATGCAAGAGACCCAGTACTTC.

This chain connects TRBV6-1 to TRBJ1-5, with D possibly being TRBD1 (5 bases). The CDR3 loop spans 13 amino acids. CDR1 is MNHNS, CDR2 SASEGT, per germline. The V and J ends lost 7 bases and 6 bases respectively, with 13 bases between them. CDR3 region: CASTLRGSQPQHF. The DNA for the CDR3 is TGTGCCAGCACCCTGCGGGGGAGTCAGCCCCAGCATTTT.

This rearrangement joins TRBV7-6 to TRBJ2-6; D ambiguous. The germline V gene encodes CDR1 SGHVS and CDR2 FNYEAQ. Trimming removed 5 bases from V and 0 bases from J, with 8 bases in between. This CDR3 contains 15 residues. The CDR3 loop is CASSPQPSGANVLTF. DNA for the CDR3: TGTGCCAGCAGCCCACAGCCCTCTGGGGCCAACGTCCTGACTTTC. Full variable domain (rest looked up from reference TRBV7-6 and TRBJ2-6): GAGVSQSPRYKVTKRGQDVALRCDPISGHVSLYWYRQALGQGPEFLTYFNYEAQQDKSGLPNDRFSAERPEGSISTLTIQRTEQRDSAMYRCASSPQPSGANVLTFGAGSRLTVL.

This clone was detected once. At one of its ends the junction is not consistent with the germline gene, which may arise from a read error. The chain carries TRBV6-1 and TRBJ1-2, with unresolved D. The CDR3 consists of 15 residues. The germline gives CDR1 MNHNS, CDR2 SASEGT. The CDR3, as DNA: TGTGCCATCAGTGAGAGGGCGGCCGGCTCCGGGGGCTACACCTTC. This encodes CAISERAAGSGGYTF.

The chain links TRBV11-2 to TRBJ2-7; D tentatively reads TRBD1 or TRBD2 (5 bases each). The CDR3 loop spans 18 amino acids. V was clipped by 1 base and J by 4 bases, with 23 bases between them. CDR1 and CDR2 (germline): SGHAT, FQNNGV. The CDR3, as DNA: TGTGCCAGCAGCTTAGCCCCGGGGCGCCCGCCCCTTTCTTACGAGCAGTACTTC. As protein: CASSLAPGRPPLSYEQYF.

J is TRBJ2-4 and V is TRBV11-2, with a possible D match to TRBD1 (7 bases). Germline CDR1 SGHAT, CDR2 FQNNGV. The V end was cut by 5 bases, the J end by 1 base, with 15 bases between. There are 16 residues in the CDR3. The chain's CDR3 is CASSTPGGKAKNIQYF. The CDR3 bases are TGTGCCAGCAGCACGCCAGGGGGGAAGGCCAAAAACATTCAGTACTTC.

This chain's CDR3 is CASSSDIAGGPYEQYF. The CDR3 nucleotides read TGCGCCAGCAGCTCAGATATAGCGGGAGGGCCTTACGAGCAGTACTTC. The chain uses TRBV5-1 and TRBJ2-7; 11 bases are shared with TRBD2. The V gene end was trimmed by 3 bases and the J gene end by 4 bases; junction bases not matched to a gene: 9. Per germline, CDR1 SGHRS and CDR2 YFSETQ. The CDR3 is 16 amino acids.